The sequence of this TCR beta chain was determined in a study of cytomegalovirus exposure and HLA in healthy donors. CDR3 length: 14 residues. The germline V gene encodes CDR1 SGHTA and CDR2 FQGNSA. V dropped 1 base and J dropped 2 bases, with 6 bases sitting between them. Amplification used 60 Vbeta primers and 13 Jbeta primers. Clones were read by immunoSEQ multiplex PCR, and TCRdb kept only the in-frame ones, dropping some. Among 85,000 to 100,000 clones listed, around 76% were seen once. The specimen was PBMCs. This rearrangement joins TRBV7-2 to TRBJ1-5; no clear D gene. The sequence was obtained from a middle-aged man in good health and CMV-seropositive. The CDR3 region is CASSLDNGNQPQHF. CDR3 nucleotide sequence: TGTGCCAGCAGCTTAGATAATGGCAATCAGCCCCAGCATTTT.